Included here is one TCR beta chain sequence, with context. As yet, its antigen is unknown. The data stem from a study of beta chain features in type 1 diabetes. Regarding the study as a whole: Any HLA-type effect on TCRB rearrangement remained unresolved here.

The investigators reverse transcribed all of the isolated RNA, so they sequenced expressed TCRB transcripts. Generated by immunoSEQ multiplex PCR, the TCRdb table keeps only in-frame clones and is missing some. Among about 360,000 clones listed, roughly 12% were seen once. V lost 1 base to trimming and J lost 5 bases; unmatched junction nucleotides: 5. Per germline, CDR1 LGHNA and CDR2 YSLEER. The CDR3 runs to 15 residues. The gene calls are TRBV4-3 and TRBJ1-2; 9 bases line up with TRBD1. The TCR was taken from a man younger than 35 in good health. Sequencing used naive CD4+ T cells from blood. CDR3 amino acids: CASSQGTGEWYGYTF. CDR3 sequence (DNA): TGCGCCAGCAGCCAAGGGACAGGGGAGTGGTATGGCTACACCTTC.